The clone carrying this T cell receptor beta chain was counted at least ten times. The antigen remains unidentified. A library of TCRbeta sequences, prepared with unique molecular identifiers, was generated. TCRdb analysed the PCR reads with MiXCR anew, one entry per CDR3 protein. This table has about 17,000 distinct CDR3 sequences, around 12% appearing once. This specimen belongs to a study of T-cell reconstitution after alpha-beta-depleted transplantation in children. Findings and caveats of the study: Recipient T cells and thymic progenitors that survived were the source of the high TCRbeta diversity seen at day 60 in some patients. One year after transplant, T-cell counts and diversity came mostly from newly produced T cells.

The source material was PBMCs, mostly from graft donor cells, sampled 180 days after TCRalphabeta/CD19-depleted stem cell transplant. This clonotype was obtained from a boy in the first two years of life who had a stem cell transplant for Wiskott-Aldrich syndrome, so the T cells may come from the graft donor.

CDR3 bases: TGCAGTGCTCGCGGACTAGCGGGGCCCTACAATGAGCAGTTCTTC. Translation gives CSARGLAGPYNEQFF. This chain joins TRBV20-1 and TRBJ2-1; TRBD2 matches 12 bases. V was clipped by 5 bases and J by 2 bases; unmatched bases: 4. CDR1 is DFQATT, CDR2 SNEGSKA, per germline (reference sequence). The CDR3 consists of 15 residues.